This TCR beta chain is from a study of CD8 T cells in ankylosing spondylitis. Study outcomes and limitations: Clones linked to the disease showed a CD8+ phenotype. They occurred at relatively low frequencies in peripheral blood. Disease-associated clones were reportedly significantly overrepresented in matched ankylosing spondylitis synovial fluid. What seemed typical of ankylosing spondylitis blood was a TCR beta motif built from roughly eight highly homologous variants.

This clonotype showed up many times. The antigen is undetermined. CDR1 DFQATT and CDR2 SNEGSKA come from the germline V gene (reference sequence). The CDR3 spans 15 residues. The J segment lost 0 bases and the V segment lost 6 bases, leaving 9 bases of the junction unmatched. For TCR beta, libraries came from quantitative 5'-RACE with molecular barcodes. TCRdb re-called the 5' RACE reads through MiXCR, storing one row per CDR3 protein. The sample shows roughly 60,000 distinct CDR3 sequences, 6.2% of them seen only once. Material for sequencing was synovial fluid, either unsorted or a sorted T cell fraction (not recorded which). This rearrangement joins TRBV20-1 to TRBJ2-3; 7 bases are shared with TRBD2. This TCR came from a male donor with ankylosing spondylitis. The CDR3 reads CSATSGTISTDTQYF. CDR3 nucleotide sequence: TGCAGTGCCACTTCCGGGACTATTAGCACAGATACGCAGTATTTT.